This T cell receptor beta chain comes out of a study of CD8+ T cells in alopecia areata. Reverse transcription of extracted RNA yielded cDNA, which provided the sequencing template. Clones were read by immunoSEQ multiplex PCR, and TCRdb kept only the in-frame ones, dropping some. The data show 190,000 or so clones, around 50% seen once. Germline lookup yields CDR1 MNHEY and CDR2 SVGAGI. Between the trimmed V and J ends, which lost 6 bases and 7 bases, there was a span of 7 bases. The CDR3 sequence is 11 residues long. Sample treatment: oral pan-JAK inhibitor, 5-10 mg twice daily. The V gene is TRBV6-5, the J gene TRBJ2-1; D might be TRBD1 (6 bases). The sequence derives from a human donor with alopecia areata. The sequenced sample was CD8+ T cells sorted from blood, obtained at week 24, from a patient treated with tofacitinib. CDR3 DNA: TGTGCCAGCAGGAGGGGGAATGAGCAGTTCTTC. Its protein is CASRRGNEQFF.